A single sample is the source of the 4 T cell receptor beta chains below, sequenced in a study of shared clonotypes between healthy human individuals. Using immunoSEQ multiplex PCR, the repertoire was profiled, and TCRdb retains in-frame clones only, with some absent. The repertoire holds about 480,000 clones, with about four fifths as singletons. The sequenced sample was PBMCs. Source of these receptors: a middle-aged woman in good health. Some clones in this sample may be carry-over from other donors' samples.

The chain uses TRBV6-6 and TRBJ2-1; TRBD2 might be the D (5 bases). V lost 6 bases, J lost 8 bases, and 17 bases lay in between. Per germline, CDR1 MNHNY and CDR2 SVGAGI (reference sequence). The CDR3 spans 14 residues. The DNA for the CDR3 is TGTGCCAGCAGCGCCCTACTAGGGTCCGATGAGCAGTTCTTC. Its translation is CASSALLGSDEQFF.

This chain connects TRBV9 to TRBJ2-3; 10 bases map to TRBD2. The V segment lost 4 bases and the J segment 4 bases; nucleotides outside the gene matches: 21. The CDR3 is 20 residues long. The germline CDR1 and CDR2 sequences are SGDLS and YYNGEE. CDR3: CASSSPRRTSGMAGADTQYF. The CDR3 nucleotides read TGTGCCAGCAGCTCCCCCCGCCGGACTAGCGGAATGGCTGGGGCAGATACGCAGTATTTT. The full variable domain, its missing parts supplied by reference TRBV9 and TRBJ2-3, is DSGVTQTPKHLITATGQRVTLRCSPRSGDLSVYWYQQSLDQGLQFLIQYYNGEERAKGNILERFSAQQFPDLHSELNLSSLELGDSALYFCASSSPRRTSGMAGADTQYFGPGTRLTVL.

This clone has more than one count but fewer than ten. The chain is built from TRBV2 and TRBJ2-2, with 8 bases lining up with TRBD2. V gave up 6 bases and J gave up 6 bases; unmatched junction bases: 9. CDR1 and CDR2 from the germline V gene are SNHLY and FYNNEI. CDR3 length: 15 residues. The CDR3 region is CASSVSGSDAGELFF. DNA for the CDR3: TGTGCCAGCAGCGTGAGCGGGAGCGATGCCGGGGAGCTGTTTTTT.

J is TRBJ1-1 and V is TRBV6-6; 8 bases match TRBD1. The trim removed 2 bases at V and 5 bases at J, leaving 7 bases unmatched. The CDR3 has 15 residues. The germline gives CDR1 MNHNY, CDR2 SVGAGI (reference sequence). As DNA, the CDR3 is TGTGCCAGCAGTTACAGGCAGGGGGCGAGGACTGAAGCTTTCTTT. Its translation is CASSYRQGARTEAFF.